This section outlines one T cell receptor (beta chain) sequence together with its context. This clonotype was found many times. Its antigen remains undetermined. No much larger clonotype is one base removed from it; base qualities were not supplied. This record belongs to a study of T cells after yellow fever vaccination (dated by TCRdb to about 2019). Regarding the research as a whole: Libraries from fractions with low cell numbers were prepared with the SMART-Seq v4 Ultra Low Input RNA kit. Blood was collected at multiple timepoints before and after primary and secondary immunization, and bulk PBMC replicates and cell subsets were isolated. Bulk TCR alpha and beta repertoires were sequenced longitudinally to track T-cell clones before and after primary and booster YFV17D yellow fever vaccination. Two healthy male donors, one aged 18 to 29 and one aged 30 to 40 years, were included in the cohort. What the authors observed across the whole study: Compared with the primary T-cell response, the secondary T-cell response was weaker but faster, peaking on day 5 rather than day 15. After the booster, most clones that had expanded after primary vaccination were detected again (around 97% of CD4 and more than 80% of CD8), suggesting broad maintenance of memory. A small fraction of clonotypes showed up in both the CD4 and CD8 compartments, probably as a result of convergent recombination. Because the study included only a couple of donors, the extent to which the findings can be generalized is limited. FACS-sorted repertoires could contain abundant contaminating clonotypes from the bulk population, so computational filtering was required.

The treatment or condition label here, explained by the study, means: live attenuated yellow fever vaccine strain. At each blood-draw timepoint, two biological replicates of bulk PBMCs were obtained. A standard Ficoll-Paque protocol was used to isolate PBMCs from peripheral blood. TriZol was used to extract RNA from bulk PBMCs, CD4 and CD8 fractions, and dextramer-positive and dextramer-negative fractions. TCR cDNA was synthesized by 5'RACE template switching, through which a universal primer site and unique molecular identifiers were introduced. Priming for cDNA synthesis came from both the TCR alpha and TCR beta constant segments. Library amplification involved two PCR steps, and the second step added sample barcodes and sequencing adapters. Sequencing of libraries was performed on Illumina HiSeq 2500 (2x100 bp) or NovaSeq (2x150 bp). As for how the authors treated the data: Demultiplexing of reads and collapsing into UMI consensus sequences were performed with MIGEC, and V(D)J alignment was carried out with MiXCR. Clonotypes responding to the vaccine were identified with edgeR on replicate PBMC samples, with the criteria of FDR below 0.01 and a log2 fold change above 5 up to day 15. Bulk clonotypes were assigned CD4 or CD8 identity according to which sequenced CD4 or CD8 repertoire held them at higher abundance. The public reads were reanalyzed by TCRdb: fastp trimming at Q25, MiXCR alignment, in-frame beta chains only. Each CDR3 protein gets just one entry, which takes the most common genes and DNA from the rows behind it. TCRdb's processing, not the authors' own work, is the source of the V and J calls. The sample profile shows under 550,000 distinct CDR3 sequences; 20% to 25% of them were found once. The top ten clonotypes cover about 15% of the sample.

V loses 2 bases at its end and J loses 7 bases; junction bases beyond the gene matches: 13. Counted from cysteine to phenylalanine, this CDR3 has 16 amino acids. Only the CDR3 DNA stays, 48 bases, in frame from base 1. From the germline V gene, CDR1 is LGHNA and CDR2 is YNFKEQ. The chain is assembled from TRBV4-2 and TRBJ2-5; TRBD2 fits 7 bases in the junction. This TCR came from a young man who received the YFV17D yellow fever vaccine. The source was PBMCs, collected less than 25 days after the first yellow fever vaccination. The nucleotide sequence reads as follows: TGTGCCAGCAGCCAAAACGCCGGGGGGACCTTCGGGACCCAGTACTTC. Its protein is CASSQNAGGTFGTQYF.